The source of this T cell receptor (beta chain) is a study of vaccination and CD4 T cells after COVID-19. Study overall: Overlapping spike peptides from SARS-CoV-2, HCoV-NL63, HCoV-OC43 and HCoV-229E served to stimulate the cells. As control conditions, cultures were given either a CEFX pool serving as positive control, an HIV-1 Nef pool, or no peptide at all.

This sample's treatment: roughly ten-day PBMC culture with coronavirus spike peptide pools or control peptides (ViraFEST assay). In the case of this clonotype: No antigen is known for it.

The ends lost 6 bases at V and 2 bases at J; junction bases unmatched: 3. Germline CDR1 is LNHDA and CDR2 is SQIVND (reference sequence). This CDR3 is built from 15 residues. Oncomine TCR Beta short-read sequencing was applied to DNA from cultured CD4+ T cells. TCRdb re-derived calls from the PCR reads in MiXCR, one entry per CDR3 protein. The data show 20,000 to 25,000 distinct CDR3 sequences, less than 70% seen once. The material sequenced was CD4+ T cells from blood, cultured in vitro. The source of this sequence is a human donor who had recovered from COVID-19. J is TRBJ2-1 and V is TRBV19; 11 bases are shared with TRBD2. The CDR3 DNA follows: TGTGCCAGTAGCCAACTAGCGGGAGCCTACAATGAGCAGTTCTTC. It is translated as CASSQLAGAYNEQFF.